Sequencing of this T cell receptor (beta chain) was carried out in a study of tumor-infiltrating lymphocytes in primary liver carcinoma. Study at large: Participating patients were men and women between 30 and 69 years old. Roughly 3.65 to 7.5 million productive TCRbeta reads were obtained per sample, with similar numbers across tissue types.

The tissue used was unsorted bulk material of about 19-33 mg. RNA and DNA were co-extracted from it with the AllPrep DNA/RNA mini kit. Study results and limitations: Tumors had a top-250-clone fraction that was significantly higher than blood (p = 0.039).

This clonotype showed up many times. The antigen remains undetermined. TCR beta cDNA came from about 470 ng total RNA, primed with a constant-region primer. Each TCR beta library was derived from three nested multiplex PCR rounds that employed slightly modified ARM-PCR. TCRdb recomputed calls from the multiplex PCR reads with MiXCR, one row per CDR3 protein. The sample includes about 44,000 distinct CDR3 sequences, roughly 73% seen only once; the top ten take roughly two fifths. The clonotype was recovered from a woman in her thirties with primary liver carcinoma and hepatitis B virus infection. The source material was tumor-adjacent normal liver tissue.

This CDR3 reads CSVAPHPNTEAFF. In DNA form, the CDR3 reads TGCAGCGTTGCCCCGCACCCGAACACTGAAGCTTTCTTT. This chain links TRBV29-1 with TRBJ1-1, with no clear D. Looked up from germline, CDR1 is SQVTM and CDR2 is ANQGSEA. V lost 4 bases, J lost 1 base, and 10 bases lay in between. The CDR3 extends over 13 amino acids.